The 15 T cell receptor beta chains below all came from one sample that was sequenced in a study of identical twins. TCRdb ran MiXCR on the 5' RACE reads and lists one entry per CDR3 protein. This sample has a few hundred thousand distinct CDR3 sequences; roughly 7.1% occur once, and the top ten carry roughly 14%. This sample also belongs to another study, concerning T cells expressing NK-cell markers.

Sequences were obtained from CD8+ T cells sorted from blood. The receptor set was obtained from a young woman in good health.

This clonotype was found a few times. The chain links TRBV15 to TRBJ2-3; TRBD1 matches at 11 bases. V dropped 5 bases and J dropped 10; count of bases not matched to a gene: 2. CDR1 and CDR2 from the germline V gene are LNHNV and YYDKDF (reference sequence). This CDR3 region has 12 residues. The CDR3 reads CATSGTGGAQYF. CDR3 nucleotides: TGTGCCACCAGCGGGACAGGGGGAGCGCAGTATTTT.

V gene TRBV29-1 combines with J gene TRBJ2-7; 7 bases are shared with TRBD2. The trim removed 4 bases at V and 3 bases at J, leaving 6 bases unmatched. CDR3 size: 13 residues. The germline V gene has CDR1 SQVTM and CDR2 ANQGSEA. CDR3 in DNA: TGCAGCGTTGCCGGGACGGGGGGCTACGAGCAGTACTTC. This gives the protein CSVAGTGGYEQYF.

This clonotype appeared many times. The rearrangement uses TRBV29-1 and TRBJ1-2; no reliable D call. V shed 3 bases and J shed 10 bases, with 9 bases lying between them. This CDR3 comprises 10 residues. CDR1 is SQVTM and CDR2 is ANQGSEA in the germline V gene. CDR3 sequence (DNA): TGCAGCGTTGATTCGGTCCCCTACACCTTC. Protein product: CSVDSVPYTF.

This clonotype was recorded at least ten times. The rearrangement links TRBV5-6 to TRBJ2-7; maybe TRBD1 (6 bases). CDR3 length equals 14 residues. V lost 4 bases, J lost 7 bases, and 18 bases lay in between. Germline V gene data show CDR1 as SGHDT and CDR2 as YYEEEE. CDR3 nucleotide sequence: TGTGCCAGCAGCGCCCACACAGGGTTGTGGGAGCAGTACTTC. It codes for CASSAHTGLWEQYF.

This clonotype has only a few counts. The chain combines TRBV5-6 with TRBJ2-7, with D maybe TRBD1 (5 bases). The CDR3 consists of 12 residues. Germline V gives CDR1 SGHDT, CDR2 YYEEEE. Trimming pared 0 bases from V and 7 bases from J, leaving 8 bases between. This CDR3 reads CASSLGQTEQYF. The CDR3 DNA reads as TGTGCCAGCAGCTTGGGACAGACTGAGCAGTACTTC.

The CDR3 loop is CASSPQGTLYEQYF. In nucleotides, the CDR3 is TGTGCCAGCAGCCCCCAGGGTACTCTTTACGAGCAGTACTTC. The V call is TRBV27, the J call TRBJ2-7; perhaps TRBD1 as D (5 bases). The CDR3 is 14 amino acids. The germline V gene encodes CDR1 MNHEY and CDR2 SMNVEV (reference sequence). The V end was cut by 6 bases, the J end by 4 bases, with 16 bases between.

The sample holds a few counts of this clonotype. V and J are TRBV6-5 and TRBJ2-3; no reliable D call. The V and J ends lost 3 bases and 2 bases respectively, with 9 bases between them. Germline CDR1 is MNHEY and CDR2 is SVGAGI. CDR3 length: 14 amino acids. As DNA, the CDR3 is TGTGCCAGCAGTTATATTGGGGTCACAGATACGCAGTATTTT. Its translation is CASSYIGVTDTQYF.

This clonotype has just a few counts. The V call is TRBV7-6, the J call TRBJ2-3; D is undetermined. The CDR3 is 13 residues long. Germline-derived CDR1 and CDR2 are SGHVS and FNYEAQ. V lost 1 base and J 4 bases, leaving 6 bases between the germline ends. The CDR3 sequence: CASSLEAPDTQYF. CDR3 DNA: TGTGCCAGCAGCTTAGAAGCCCCAGATACGCAGTATTTT.

In its sample, this clonotype was seen many times. The chain joins TRBV6-1 to TRBJ2-3, with TRBD2 matching over 7 bases. CDR1 is MNHNS, CDR2 SASEGT, per germline. The CDR3 contains 13 residues. V shed 6 bases and J 4 bases; nucleotides not matched to a gene: 4. CDR3 sequence: CASRQGGPDTQYF. In DNA form, the CDR3 reads TGTGCCAGCAGGCAGGGAGGGCCAGATACGCAGTATTTT.

This sequence joins TRBV5-1 and TRBJ2-7; TRBD1 agrees at 9 bases. The length of the CDR3 is 15 residues. CDR1 SGHRS and CDR2 YFSETQ come from the germline V gene. Germline trimming cut 4 bases from V and 1 base from J; bases unmatched to any gene: 6. CDR3: CASSPRTGASYEQYF. CDR3 DNA: TGCGCCAGCAGCCCAAGGACAGGGGCGTCCTACGAGCAGTACTTC.

V and J are TRBV4-1 and TRBJ2-2, with D hard to call. CDR3 length: 15 amino acids. CDR1 and CDR2 from the germline V gene are MGHRA and YSYEKL. Trimming cost V 2 bases and J 3 bases, with 10 bases left between them. CDR3 sequence reads: CASSQILSYTGELFF. CDR3 nucleotide sequence: TGCGCCAGCAGCCAAATCCTATCATACACCGGGGAGCTGTTTTTT.

This clonotype has just a few counts. V gene TRBV27 combines with J gene TRBJ2-7; D remains ambiguous. Germline assignment: CDR1 MNHEY and CDR2 SMNVEV (reference sequence). The CDR3 consists of 11 residues. The V and J ends lost 8 bases and 6 bases respectively, with 11 bases between them. The CDR3 loop is CASGPLAEQYF. The CDR3, as DNA: TGTGCCAGCGGCCCTTTAGCCGAGCAGTACTTC.

The DNA of the CDR3 is TGTGCCAGCAGTTTAAAGGATAGGGGACGTGAAAAACTGTTTTTT. Amino acid sequence: CASSLKDRGREKLFF. The chain combines TRBV27 with TRBJ1-4, with D tentatively TRBD1 (5 bases). Deletions cut 2 bases from V and 7 bases from J, with 14 bases between. Per the germline V gene, CDR1 is MNHEY and CDR2 is SMNVEV (reference sequence). This CDR3 is built from 15 residues.

This clonotype was seen ten or more times. This chain links TRBV6-2 or TRBV6-3 with TRBJ1-1; weak D call: TRBD1 (5 bases). The CDR3 runs to 11 residues. Germline V gene sequence: CDR1 MNHEY, CDR2 SVGEGT. V was shortened by 6 bases and J by 7 bases, with 9 bases between the two germline ends. The CDR3 is CASSTTVEAFF. The CDR3 DNA reads TGTGCCAGCAGCACGACAGTTGAAGCTTTCTTT.

The chain recombines TRBV27 with TRBJ2-2; either TRBD1 or TRBD2 may fit D (7 bases each). Trimming stripped 2 bases from V and 4 bases from J, with 11 bases between. Germline CDR1 MNHEY, CDR2 SMNVEV (reference sequence). This CDR3 spans 15 amino acids. CDR3 nucleotides: TGTGCCAGCAGTTTAGCCAGGGGGGGCACCGGGGAGCTGTTTTTT. Translated, it gives CASSLARGGTGELFF.